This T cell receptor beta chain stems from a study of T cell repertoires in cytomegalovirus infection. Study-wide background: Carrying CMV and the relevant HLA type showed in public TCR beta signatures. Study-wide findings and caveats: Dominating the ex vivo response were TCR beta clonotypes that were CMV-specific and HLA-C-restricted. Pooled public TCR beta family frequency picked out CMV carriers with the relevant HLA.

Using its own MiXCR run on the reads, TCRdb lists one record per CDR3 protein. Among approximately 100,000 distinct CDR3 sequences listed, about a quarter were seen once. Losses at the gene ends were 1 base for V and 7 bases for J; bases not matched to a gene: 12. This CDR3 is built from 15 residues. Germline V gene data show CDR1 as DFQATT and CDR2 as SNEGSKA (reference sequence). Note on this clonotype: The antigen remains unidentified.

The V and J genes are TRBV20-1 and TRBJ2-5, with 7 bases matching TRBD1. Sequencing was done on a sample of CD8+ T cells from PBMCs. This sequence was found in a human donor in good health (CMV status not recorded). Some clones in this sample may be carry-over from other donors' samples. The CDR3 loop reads CSARALGQEIGTQYF. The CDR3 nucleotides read TGCAGTGCTAGAGCCCTAGGACAGGAGATAGGGACCCAGTACTTC.